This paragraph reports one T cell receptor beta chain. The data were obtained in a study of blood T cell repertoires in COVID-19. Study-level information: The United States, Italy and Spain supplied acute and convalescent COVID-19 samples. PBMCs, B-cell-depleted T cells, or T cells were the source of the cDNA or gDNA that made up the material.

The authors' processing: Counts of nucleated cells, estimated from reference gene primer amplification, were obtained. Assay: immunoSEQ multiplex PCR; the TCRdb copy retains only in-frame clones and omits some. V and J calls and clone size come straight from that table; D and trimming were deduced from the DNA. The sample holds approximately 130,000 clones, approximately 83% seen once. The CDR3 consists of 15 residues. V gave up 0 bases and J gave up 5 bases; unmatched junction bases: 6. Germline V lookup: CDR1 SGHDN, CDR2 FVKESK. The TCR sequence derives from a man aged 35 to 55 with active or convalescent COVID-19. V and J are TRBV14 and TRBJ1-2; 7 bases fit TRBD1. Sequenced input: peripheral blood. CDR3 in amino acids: CASSQEGGVWYGYTF. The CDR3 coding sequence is TGTGCCAGCAGCCAAGAAGGGGGCGTGTGGTATGGCTACACCTTC.